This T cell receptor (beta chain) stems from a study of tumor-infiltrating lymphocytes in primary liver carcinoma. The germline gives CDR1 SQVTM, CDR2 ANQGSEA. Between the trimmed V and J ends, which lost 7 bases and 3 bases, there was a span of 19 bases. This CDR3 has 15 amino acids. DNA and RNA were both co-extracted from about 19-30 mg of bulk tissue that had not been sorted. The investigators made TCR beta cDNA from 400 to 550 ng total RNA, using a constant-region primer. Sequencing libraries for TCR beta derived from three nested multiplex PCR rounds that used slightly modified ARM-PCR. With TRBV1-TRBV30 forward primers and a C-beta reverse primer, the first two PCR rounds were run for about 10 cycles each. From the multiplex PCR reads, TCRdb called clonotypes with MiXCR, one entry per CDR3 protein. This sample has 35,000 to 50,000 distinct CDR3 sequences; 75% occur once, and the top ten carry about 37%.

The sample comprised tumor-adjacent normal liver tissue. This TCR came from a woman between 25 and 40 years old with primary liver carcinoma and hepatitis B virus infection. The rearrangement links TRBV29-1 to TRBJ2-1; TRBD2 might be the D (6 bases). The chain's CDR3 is CSAALGGIDYNEQFF. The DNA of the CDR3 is TGCAGCGCGGCTTTAGGCGGGATCGACTACAATGAGCAGTTCTTC.